The 13 T cell receptor beta chains given below trace back to one sample, sequenced in a study of shared clonotypes between healthy human individuals. Clones were read by immunoSEQ multiplex PCR, and TCRdb kept only the in-frame ones, dropping some. The repertoire includes over a million clones, 75% to 80% of them detected once, and 0.5% to 0.65% sits in the top ten. Sequencing input: memory CD4+ T cells from PBMCs. Subset in this sample: CD45RA-negative fraction. Every receptor here comes from a man younger than 35 in good health. Some clones in this sample may be carry-over from other donors' samples.

This chain connects TRBV29-1 to TRBJ2-7, with TRBD1 as a possible D gene (6 bases). Between the trimmed V and J ends, which lost 5 bases and 5 bases, there was a span of 13 bases. This CDR3 is built from 12 residues. CDR1 SQVTM and CDR2 ANQGSEA come from the germline V gene. The CDR3 spells CSVTIQGDEQYF. CDR3 DNA: TGCAGCGTTACGATACAGGGAGACGAGCAGTACTTC.

This clone came up a few times. This chain links TRBV18 with TRBJ1-6; no clear D gene. This CDR3 contains 12 residues. The V end was cut by 2 bases, the J end by 7 bases, with 3 bases between. Germline CDR1 reads KGHSH; CDR2 reads LQKENI. Written as DNA, the CDR3 is TGTGCCAGCTCACCAGGGAATTCACCCCTCCACTTT. It is translated as CASSPGNSPLHF.

V usage is TRBV21-1 and J usage is TRBJ2-1; the DNA was not compared with TRBD2, the D call given in the table. TRBV21-1 is deemed a pseudogene. The CDR3 totals 17 residues. DNA of the CDR3: TGTGCCAGCAGCAAAGCCCAAACTAGCGGGTTTTACAATGAGCAGTTCTTC. It codes for CASSKAQTSGFYNEQFF.

V gene TRBV4-3 combines with J gene TRBJ1-5; D unresolved. Trimming pared 0 bases from V and 0 bases from J, leaving 9 bases between. The length of the CDR3 is 16 residues. Germline loops: CDR1 LGHNA, CDR2 YSLEER. In DNA form, the CDR3 reads TGCGCCAGCAGCCAAGAAAAGGCACATAGCAATCAGCCCCAGCATTTT. Its translation is CASSQEKAHSNQPQHF.

V usage is TRBV2 and J usage is TRBJ2-3; D unresolved. Trimming took off 6 bases at V and 6 bases at J, with 7 bases between the two ends. The CDR3 runs to 11 residues. Germline CDR1 reads SNHLY; CDR2 reads FYNNEI. The CDR3 reads CASSYGDTQYF. The DNA of the CDR3 is TGTGCCAGCAGCTACGGGGATACGCAGTATTTT.

CDR3 DNA: TGTGCCTGGAGTGTAGGAGTCTCGGGCGAGCAGTACTTC. Translating it yields CAWSVGVSGEQYF. The chain couples TRBV30 to TRBJ2-7, with D unclear. Germline assignment: CDR1 GTSNPN and CDR2 SVGIG (reference sequence). This CDR3 contains 13 residues. Trimming stripped 0 bases from V and 6 bases from J, with 12 bases between.

The genes are TRBV5-4 and TRBJ1-3; D gene ambiguous. The V gene's germline CDR1 is SGHNT and CDR2 YYREEE (reference sequence). Trimming removed 1 base from V and 0 bases from J, with 14 bases in between. This CDR3 is 17 amino acids long. DNA for the CDR3: TGTGCCAGCAGCTTGTCGGGCGGACTCAGCTCTGGAAACACCATATATTTT. It translates to CASSLSGGLSSGNTIYF.

V and J are TRBV28 and TRBJ1-1; D possibly corresponds to TRBD1 (6 bases). CDR3 length: 14 amino acids. V gave up 7 bases and J gave up 2 bases, with 14 bases separating them. Germline V gives CDR1 MDHEN, CDR2 SYDVKM. CDR3 in amino acids: CASITAGDNTEAFF. The DNA for the CDR3 is TGTGCCAGCATCACGGCAGGGGACAACACTGAAGCTTTCTTT.

The chain has TRBV7-9 and TRBJ2-7; 9 bases line up with TRBD2. Germline lookup yields CDR1 SEHNR and CDR2 FQNEAQ (reference sequence). V was clipped by 5 bases and J by 6 bases; unmatched bases: 11. The CDR3 contains 15 residues. The CDR3 bases are TGTGCCAGCAGCCCTATGGGGACTAGCCACGGCGAGCAGTACTTC. It translates to CASSPMGTSHGEQYF.

J is TRBJ1-5 and V is TRBV14; D unclear. Germline V CDR1 and CDR2: SGHDN, FVKESK. With 0 bases removed from V and 7 bases from J, the gap between germline ends came to 7 bases. This CDR3 contains 13 residues. CDR3 residues: CASSQDWNQPQHF. As DNA, the CDR3 is TGTGCCAGCAGCCAAGATTGGAACCAGCCCCAGCATTTT.

At least ten counts were recorded for this clone. This chain joins TRBV27 and TRBJ1-5; no definite D call. Germline V gene sequence: CDR1 MNHEY, CDR2 SMNVEV (reference sequence). The CDR3 has 15 residues. The V end lost 1 base, the J end lost 0 bases, and 7 bases lay between the germline ends. This CDR3 is CASSLLFPSNQPQHF. The CDR3 DNA reads as TGTGCCAGCAGTTTATTGTTCCCTAGCAATCAGCCCCAGCATTTT.

This clone was detected once. The chain recombines TRBV5-1 with TRBJ2-7, with D possibly matching TRBD2 (7 bases). CDR3 length: 16 amino acids. V lost 0 bases and J 9 bases, leaving 22 bases between the germline ends. Germline values: CDR1 SGHRS, CDR2 YFSETQ. DNA of the CDR3: TGCGCCAGCAGCTTGGTGGAGGGGGACTACGAAACTGGGCAGTACTTC. Its translation is CASSLVEGDYETGQYF.

This clone was observed once. V is TRBV6-5 and J is TRBJ1-2; no clear D. Trimming took 6 bases from V and 4 from J, leaving 15 bases between them. Germline V gene lookup returns CDR1 MNHEY and CDR2 SVGAGI. This CDR3 region has 14 residues. In nucleotides, the CDR3 is TGTGCCAGCAGCCCGGTGGGCGGGTTCTATGGCTACACCTTC. It encodes CASSPVGGFYGYTF.